Included here is one T cell receptor (beta chain) sequence, with context. Its specificity is not known. The data were taken from a study of a mutant IDH1 vaccine in newly diagnosed glioma. In the study overall: Commencement of vaccination occurred 4-6 weeks following radiotherapy alone, or concurrently with temozolomide cycles.

Sequenced by immunoSEQ multiplex PCR; TCRdb stores in-frame clones only, minus some. In the table there are under 150,000 clones, roughly 78% of which are singletons. The time point here: week 11, during vaccination. Each vaccine dose was 300 ug of mutant IDH1 20-mer peptide, with topical imiquimod. The CDR3 length is 16 residues. The germline V and J ends were trimmed by 1 base and 4 bases, with 16 bases remaining between them. Germline CDR1 is SGHTA and CDR2 is FQGNSA. The receptor's source is a man in his forties with glioma. Sample: PBMCs, taken from a glioma patient whose treatment included an IDH1 peptide vaccine. The genes are TRBV7-2 and TRBJ1-2; possibly TRBD1 for D (6 bases). CDR3 amino acids: CASSLEDRVGLYGYTF. Here the CDR3 DNA reads TGTGCCAGCAGCTTAGAGGACAGAGTGGGACTCTATGGCTACACCTTC.